This T cell receptor (beta chain) was recovered during a study of early T cells in non-severe SARS-CoV-2 infection (dated by TCRdb to the early 2020s). As for the study more broadly: Because TCR sequencing was done on bulk RNA from unsorted whole blood, the alpha and beta chains could not be paired. Findings and caveats that apply to the study as a whole: Matching against VDJdb was skewed toward anti-spike CD8 responses, likely underestimated virus-specific expansions, and missed private and CD4 specificities.

Many counts were recorded for this clonotype. Its antigen is unknown. Per-nucleotide qualities are absent, and no much larger clonotype sits a single base away. V and J are truncated by 7 bases and 10 bases respectively, leaving an intervening sequence of 28 bases. The germline V gene sets CDR1 to ENHRY and CDR2 to SYGVKD. The CDR3 measures 16 amino acids from cysteine to phenylalanine. Only the CDR3 DNA stays, 48 bases, in frame from base 1. The library came from 5' RACE. The data were produced on a NextSeq 500. To correct for sequencing error and PCR bias, the TCR library protocol tagged individual cDNA molecules with unique molecular identifiers. TCR alpha and beta chains were both sequenced, and the abundances of alpha and beta sequences in each sample were closely correlated with each other. On the authors' methods: V gene, J gene and CDR3 annotation of TCR sequences was performed with Decombinator V4. Expanded TCRs were defined as changing significantly between any two time points under a Poisson model with p below 0.0001. TCR abundances were normalised to the total number of TCRs sequenced in each sample and reported as counts per million. MAIT TCRs were defined by TRAV1-2 paired with TRAJ12, TRAJ20 or TRAJ33, and iNKT TCRs by TRAV10 paired with TRAJ18. VDJdb, accessed 1 November 2021, was searched for CMV, EBV and SARS-CoV-2 annotated TCRs, with TCRs annotated for multiple antigens excluded. TCRdb handled the public reads itself, with Q25 trimming in fastp and clone calling in MiXCR, and kept productive beta chains. Rows are unified per CDR3 protein, each entry keeping the most common DNA and genes. These V and J calls derive from TCRdb rather than the authors' analysis. The table for this sample lists about 49,000 distinct CDR3 sequences; around 10% of them were counted only once. The biggest ten clones account for around 2.5% of the sample.

A case-control design nested within a healthcare worker cohort in London, UK, was used, with weekly nasopharyngeal swab PCR tests and blood sampling performed. Healthcare workers were recruited between 23 and 31 March 2020, during the week of the UK lockdown, and were followed weekly for up to roughly 16 weeks. The clonotype was recovered from an adult who was a healthcare worker with PCR-confirmed SARS-CoV-2 infection or an uninfected control (not recorded which). The chain joins TRBV10-3 to TRBJ1-1, with the D segment identity uncertain. This specimen was whole blood, taken at baseline. The CDR3 is CAIKKEGGRGRTGAFF. DNA sequence: TGTGCCATCAAGAAGGAGGGCGGTAGAGGACGGACGGGAGCTTTCTTT.